A single sample gave rise to the 5 T cell receptor beta chains below, sequenced in a study of blood T cell repertoires in COVID-19. Using immunoSEQ multiplex PCR, the repertoire was profiled, and TCRdb retains in-frame clones only, with some absent. The data hold a few hundred thousand clones, with roughly 86% observed a single time. The sample consisted of peripheral blood. All receptors derive from a woman aged 70 to 79 with active or convalescent COVID-19.

This chain links TRBV27 with TRBJ1-4; 7 bases map to TRBD1. Germline V gives CDR1 MNHEY, CDR2 SMNVEV (reference sequence). This CDR3 contains 19 residues. V was clipped by 6 bases and J by 4 bases; unmatched bases: 20. The chain's CDR3 is CASSPLRRQGPNLNEKLFF. The CDR3 DNA reads as TGTGCCAGCAGCCCCCTTAGGAGACAGGGCCCCAACCTTAATGAAAAACTGTTTTTT.

This clone has just one count. V gene TRBV6-5 combines with J gene TRBJ1-6; the match to TRBD1 covers 10 bases. The CDR3 totals 14 residues. The germline gives CDR1 MNHEY, CDR2 SVGAGI. V was pared by 6 bases and J by 6 bases, with 2 bases of the junction left unmatched. For the CDR3, the DNA is TGTGCCAGCAGCAGGACAGGGGGTAATTCACCCCTCCACTTT. It translates to CASSRTGGNSPLHF.

The chain couples TRBV9 to TRBJ2-3; D possibly corresponds to TRBD2 (6 bases). Germline CDR1 reads SGDLS; CDR2 reads YYNGEE. This CDR3 has 15 residues. Trimming removed 0 bases at V and 0 bases at J, with 8 bases between. Here the CDR3 DNA reads TGTGCCAGCAGCGTAGGCAGCGGGAGCACAGATACGCAGTATTTT. Protein product: CASSVGSGSTDTQYF.

The chain employs TRBV11-2 and TRBJ2-1, with 7 bases aligning to TRBD2. CDR3 length: 19 residues. From germline, CDR1 is SGHAT and CDR2 FQNNGV. Trimming cost V 0 bases and J 7 bases; bases outside gene matches: 18. The CDR3 loop reads CASSLDGASGVLWGNEQFF. The DNA of the CDR3 is TGTGCCAGCAGCTTAGATGGGGCCAGCGGGGTTCTCTGGGGAAATGAGCAGTTCTTC.

This clone came up a few times. In the same sample, other DNA sequences code for this CDR3. The V and J genes are TRBV9 and TRBJ1-1; 8 positions agree with TRBD1. The junction had 1 base not matched to a gene; V was cut back by 2 bases and J by 1 base. This CDR3 comprises 14 residues. Germline CDR1 is SGDLS and CDR2 is YYNGEE. CDR3 protein: CASSVGQGNTEAFF. The DNA for the CDR3 is TGTGCCAGCAGCGTCGGACAGGGGAACACTGAAGCTTTCTTT.